These T cell receptor beta chains were read from a single sample in a study of blood T cell repertoires in COVID-19. Using immunoSEQ multiplex PCR, the repertoire was profiled, and TCRdb retains in-frame clones only, with some absent. This table holds fewer than 300,000 clones, roughly 90% found once. Sequencing was done on a sample of peripheral blood. The source is a young man with acute or convalescent COVID-19. The CDR3 runs from the conserved cysteine through the conserved F or W. Fields, in order: D gene, J gene, clone size, V gene, CDR3 protein, CDR3 DNA. A D gene is named only where the DNA matches it firmly. Some rows have no size entry. The others give once, few or many, or a class for an expanded clone.

TRBD1,TRBJ1-1,NA,TRBV5-1,CASSSPDRASSEAFF,TGCGCCAGCAGCTCGCCGGACAGGGCGAGTTCTGAAGCTTTCTTT
NA,TRBJ2-7,NA,TRBV3-1/TRBV3-2,CASSQVTGYEQYF,TGTGCCAGCAGCCAAGTGACAGGCTACGAGCAGTACTTC
NA,TRBJ1-1,NA,TRBV9,CASSVAYGTEAFF,TGTGCCAGCAGCGTAGCTTACGGCACTGAAGCTTTCTTT
NA,TRBJ2-3,NA,TRBV29-1,CSVERGGRADTQYF,TGCAGCGTTGAAAGGGGGGGCCGGGCAGATACGCAGTATTTT
TRBD2,TRBJ2-1,NA,TRBV5-8,CASSLVLAGGLPLYNEQFF,TGTGCCAGCAGCTTAGTACTAGCGGGGGGTCTCCCCCTCTACAATGAGCAGTTCTTC
NA,TRBJ2-3,NA,TRBV19,CASRPGGRMGPDTQYF,TGTGCCAGTAGACCTGGTGGTCGGATGGGGCCCGATACGCAGTATTTT
NA,TRBJ1-1,NA,TRBV28,CASSTLDRNTEAFF,TGTGCCAGCAGTACTCTGGACAGAAACACTGAAGCTTTCTTT
NA,TRBJ1-5,NA,TRBV19,CASGGGRGVPPQHF,TGTGCCAGTGGCGGGGGCAGGGGCGTCCCGCCCCAGCATTTT
TRBD1,TRBJ1-1,NA,TRBV11-2,CASSLAGQPNTEAFF,TGTGCCAGCAGCTTAGCGGGACAGCCGAACACTGAAGCTTTCTTT
NA,TRBJ1-4,few,TRBV5-1,CASSAPTGVNEKLFF,TGCGCCAGCAGCGCACCGACAGGAGTTAATGAAAAACTGTTTTTT
NA,TRBJ2-3,NA,TRBV7-3,CASSQSQGITDTQYF,TGTGCCAGCAGCCAATCACAGGGTATCACAGATACGCAGTATTTT
NA,TRBJ1-2,NA,TRBV7-3,CASSPGFNYGYTF,TGTGCCAGCAGCCCGGGGTTTAACTATGGCTACACCTTC
NA,TRBJ1-5,NA,TRBV11-2,CASSLDLGQTQHF,TGTGCCAGCAGCTTAGATCTAGGCCAAACCCAGCATTTT
NA,TRBJ1-1,NA,TRBV2,CASSEGPLAAFF,TGTGCCAGCAGTGAAGGGCCTCTAGCAGCTTTCTTT
NA,TRBJ1-5,once,TRBV15,CATSRGGGLQPQHF,TGTGCCACCAGCAGAGGAGGAGGTCTTCAGCCCCAGCATTTT
NA,TRBJ2-3,once,TRBV4-1,CASSQLPAGSSSTDTQYF,TGCGCCAGCAGCCAACTACCGGCGGGCTCCTCTAGCACAGATACGCAGTATTTT
TRBD2,TRBJ2-7,NA,TRBV9,CASKVYLAGRRGEQYF,TGTGCCAGTAAAGTCTACCTAGCGGGAAGACGTGGCGAGCAGTACTTC
TRBD1,TRBJ1-4,NA,TRBV28,CASIEGAGEKLFF,TGTGCCAGCATAGAGGGGGCAGGCGAAAAACTGTTTTTT
TRBD1,TRBJ2-1,NA,TRBV27,CASSLQGVAEQFF,TGTGCCAGCAGTCTACAGGGGGTAGCTGAGCAGTTCTTC
NA,TRBJ2-5,NA,TRBV5-1,CASSLGQFVGETQYF,TGCGCCAGCAGCCTAGGACAGTTCGTGGGAGAGACCCAGTACTTC
TRBD1,TRBJ1-1,NA,TRBV28,CASSFGGRGLAEAFF,TGTGCCAGCAGTTTCGGTGGCAGGGGGCTAGCTGAAGCTTTCTTT
TRBD1,TRBJ1-1,few,TRBV25-1,CASSADRQGVVSNTEAFF,TGTGCCAGCAGTGCCGACCGACAGGGGGTCGTCTCGAACACTGAAGCTTTCTTT
NA,TRBJ2-1,NA,TRBV29-1,CSVGWRLSYNEQFF,TGCAGCGTTGGATGGCGGTTGTCCTACAATGAGCAGTTCTTC
NA,TRBJ1-1,NA,TRBV11-2,CASSYPYEPEAFF,TGTGCCAGCAGCTATCCCTATGAGCCTGAAGCTTTCTTT
NA,TRBJ2-5,NA,TRBV5-1,CASSLGPGKETQYF,TGCGCCAGCAGCTTGGGTCCAGGTAAAGAGACCCAGTACTTC
NA,TRBJ2-7,NA,TRBV10-3,CAIGDVVRNEQYF,TGTGCCATAGGCGACGTTGTGCGGAACGAGCAGTACTTC
NA,TRBJ1-2,NA,TRBV3-1/TRBV3-2,CASREQGNYGYTF,TGTGCCAGCCGTGAACAGGGTAACTATGGCTACACCTTC
NA,TRBJ2-1,NA,TRBV6-5,CASSFSGGGSEQFF,TGTGCCAGCAGTTTTAGCGGCGGAGGGAGTGAGCAGTTCTTC
NA,TRBJ1-5,NA,TRBV18,CASSPGTPALEPQHF,TGTGCCAGCTCACCAGGGACACCCGCTTTGGAGCCCCAGCATTTT
TRBD1,TRBJ1-2,NA,TRBV18,CASSPDRYYGYTF,TGTGCCAGCTCACCGGACAGGTACTATGGCTACACCTTC
TRBD1,TRBJ2-7,NA,TRBV27,CASSGRDRGYEQYF,TGTGCCAGCAGCGGCCGGGACAGGGGCTACGAGCAGTACTTC
NA,TRBJ2-2,once,TRBV6-5,CASSYVSGAGELFF,TGTGCCAGCAGTTACGTTTCGGGGGCCGGGGAGCTGTTTTTT
NA,TRBJ2-2,NA,TRBV9,CASSVASEGANTGELFF,TGTGCCAGCAGCGTAGCTAGTGAGGGAGCGAACACCGGGGAGCTGTTTTTT
NA,TRBJ2-7,NA,TRBV1,CTSRIPSPYVTYEQYF,TGCACCAGCAGGATACCCTCCCCCTACGTAACCTACGAGCAGTACTTC
TRBD1,TRBJ2-5,NA,TRBV27,CASSPRTGPETQYF,TGTGCCAGCAGTCCGAGGACAGGGCCAGAGACCCAGTACTTC
NA,TRBJ2-2,NA,TRBV19,CASLGITGSVTGELFF,TGTGCCAGTCTGGGGATTACAGGGTCGGTCACCGGGGAGCTGTTTTTT
TRBD1,TRBJ1-1,NA,TRBV12-3/TRBV12-4,CASSRQGLTEAFF,TGTGCCAGCAGTCGACAGGGCTTGACTGAAGCTTTCTTT
NA,TRBJ1-2,NA,TRBV12-3/TRBV12-4,CASRSSDGYTF,TGTGCCAGTAGAAGCTCCGATGGCTACACCTTC
TRBD1,TRBJ2-7,NA,TRBV6-6,CASNTGGRYEQYF,TGTGCCAGCAATACAGGGGGCAGATACGAGCAGTACTTC
TRBD1,TRBJ2-2,NA,TRBV11-2,CASSSWTGGELFF,TGTGCCAGCAGCTCCTGGACAGGCGGGGAGCTGTTTTTT
TRBD1,TRBJ1-6,NA,TRBV18,CASSPLDRQSNSPLHF,TGTGCCAGCTCACCCTTGGACAGGCAGTCCAATTCACCCCTCCACTTT
TRBD1,TRBJ1-6,NA,TRBV14,CASSREDRRNSPLHF,TGTGCCAGCAGCCGGGAGGACAGGCGGAATTCACCCCTCCACTTT
TRBD2,TRBJ2-1,NA,TRBV27,CASRSSGSSYNEQFF,TGTGCCAGCAGAAGTAGCGGGAGCTCCTACAATGAGCAGTTCTTC
TRBD2,TRBJ2-5,NA,TRBV7-9,CASSRMPSGQETQYF,TGTGCCAGCAGCCGGATGCCTAGCGGACAAGAGACCCAGTACTTC
NA,TRBJ2-7,NA,TRBV3-1/TRBV3-2,CASSQVSVEQYF,TGTGCCAGCAGCCAAGTGTCGGTCGAGCAGTACTTC
NA,TRBJ1-3,NA,TRBV4-1,CASSQDGGGFPGNTIYF,TGCGCCAGCAGCCAAGACGGAGGCGGATTCCCTGGAAACACCATATATTTT
NA,TRBJ1-1,NA,TRBV5-6,CASSDGGRYTEAFF,TGTGCCAGCAGCGACGGGGGAAGGTACACTGAAGCTTTCTTT
TRBD1,TRBJ1-2,NA,TRBV5-1,CASSRDRGGWGYTF,TGCGCCAGCAGCCGGGACAGGGGAGGATGGGGCTACACCTTC
NA,TRBJ2-5,NA,TRBV15,CATSPGVKSSVQYF,TGTGCCACCAGCCCCGGAGTGAAGTCCTCGGTCCAGTACTTC
TRBD1,TRBJ1-6,NA,TRBV5-1,CASSSRQGSNSPLHF,TGCGCCAGCAGCTCCCGACAGGGGAGTAATTCACCCCTCCACTTT
NA,TRBJ1-1,NA,TRBV3-1/TRBV3-2,CASSPGLGQAFF,TGTGCCAGCAGCCCCGGGCTGGGGCAAGCTTTCTTT
TRBD1,TRBJ2-4,NA,TRBV2,CASSRPGTGFKNIQYF,TGTGCCAGCAGTCGTCCCGGGACAGGGTTCAAAAACATTCAGTACTTC
NA,TRBJ1-6,NA,TRBV25-1,CASSEIGWQDSPLHF,TGTGCCAGCAGTGAAATTGGGTGGCAGGATTCACCCCTCCACTTT
NA,TRBJ1-2,NA,TRBV11-2,CASSPYGGRSGYTF,TGTGCCAGCAGCCCCTACGGGGGGAGGTCCGGCTACACCTTC
NA,TRBJ1-4,NA,TRBV21-1,CASIFRKGLDEKLFF,TGTGCCAGCATCTTTCGAAAGGGGTTGGATGAAAAACTGTTTTTT
TRBD1,TRBJ2-5,NA,TRBV10-3,CAISGLDRGGQETQYF,TGTGCCATCAGTGGGCTTGACAGGGGTGGGCAAGAGACCCAGTACTTC
NA,TRBJ2-5,NA,TRBV6-2/TRBV6-3,CASSSQETQYF,TGTGCCAGCAGTTCACAGGAGACCCAGTACTTC